The clone carrying this TCR beta chain was counted between two and nine times. The antigen remains undetermined. These data come from a study of human T cells and chemical hapten exposure. Notes on the study in general: With regard to DPC sensitization, TCRs above 1 in 1000 frequency did not change.

Time point described: healthy volunteer bleed at 2 weeks. The authors' total RNA extraction used unfractionated whole blood. The germline gives CDR1 SGHDT, CDR2 YYEEEE. V was pared by 7 bases and J by 7 bases, with 18 bases between. The CDR3 runs to 13 residues. TCRdb independently ran MiXCR on the RACE reads; one entry per CDR3 protein. This table holds roughly 120,000 distinct CDR3 sequences, roughly 9% found once. V gene TRBV5-6 combines with J gene TRBJ2-7, with a tentative D call TRBD1 (6 bases). The sample comprised whole blood. This clonotype was obtained from a male donor in good health. Some clones in this sample may be carry-over from other donors' samples. This CDR3 is CASLLLQGQEQYF. CDR3 nucleotide sequence: TGTGCCAGCCTCCTTTTACAGGGACAAGAGCAGTACTTC.